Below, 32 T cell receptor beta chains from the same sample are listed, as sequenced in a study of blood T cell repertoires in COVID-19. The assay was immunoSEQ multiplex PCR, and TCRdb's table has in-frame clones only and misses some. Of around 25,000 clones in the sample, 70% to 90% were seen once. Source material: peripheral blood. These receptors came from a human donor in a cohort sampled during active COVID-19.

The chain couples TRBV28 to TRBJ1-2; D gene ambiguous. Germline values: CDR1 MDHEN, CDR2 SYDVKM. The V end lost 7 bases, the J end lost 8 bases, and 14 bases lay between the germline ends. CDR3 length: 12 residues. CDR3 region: CASTSGPGGYTF. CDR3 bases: TGTGCCAGCACCTCGGGCCCGGGAGGCTACACCTTC.

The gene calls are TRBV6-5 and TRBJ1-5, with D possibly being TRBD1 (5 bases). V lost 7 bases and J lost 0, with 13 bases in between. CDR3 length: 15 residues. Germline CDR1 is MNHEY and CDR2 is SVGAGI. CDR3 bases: TGTGCCAGCAAGGAACAGGCATATAGCAATCAGCCCCAGCATTTT. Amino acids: CASKEQAYSNQPQHF.

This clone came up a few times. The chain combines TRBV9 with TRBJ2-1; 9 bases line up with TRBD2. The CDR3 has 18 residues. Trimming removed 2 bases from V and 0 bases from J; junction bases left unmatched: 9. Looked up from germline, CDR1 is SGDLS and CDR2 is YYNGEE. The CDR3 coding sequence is TGTGCCAGCAGCGTTAGTATAGCGGGGGTCTACTCCTACAATGAGCAGTTCTTC. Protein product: CASSVSIAGVYSYNEQFF.

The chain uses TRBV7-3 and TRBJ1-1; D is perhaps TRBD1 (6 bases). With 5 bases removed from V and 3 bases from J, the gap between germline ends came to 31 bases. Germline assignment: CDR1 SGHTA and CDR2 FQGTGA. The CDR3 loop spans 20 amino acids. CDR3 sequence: CASSPRPLTGPYSGDTEAFF. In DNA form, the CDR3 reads TGTGCCAGCAGCCCCCGGCCCCTTACAGGGCCTTATAGTGGGGACACTGAAGCTTTCTTT.

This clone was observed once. CDR3 residues: CASSLIGTGINSPLHF. Written as DNA, the CDR3 is TGCGCCAGCAGCTTGATTGGGACAGGGATAAATTCACCCCTCCACTTT. The rearrangement joins TRBV5-1 to TRBJ1-6; 9 bases are a match to TRBD1. Per germline, CDR1 SGHRS and CDR2 YFSETQ. The CDR3 covers 16 residues. The ends lost 1 base at V and 7 bases at J; junction bases unmatched: 6.

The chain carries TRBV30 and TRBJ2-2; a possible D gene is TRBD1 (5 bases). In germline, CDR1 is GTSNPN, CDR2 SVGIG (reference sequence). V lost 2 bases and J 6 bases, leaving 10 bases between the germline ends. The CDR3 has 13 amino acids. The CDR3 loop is CAWSPRVAGELFF. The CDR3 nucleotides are TGTGCCTGGAGTCCCAGGGTGGCCGGGGAGCTGTTTTTT.

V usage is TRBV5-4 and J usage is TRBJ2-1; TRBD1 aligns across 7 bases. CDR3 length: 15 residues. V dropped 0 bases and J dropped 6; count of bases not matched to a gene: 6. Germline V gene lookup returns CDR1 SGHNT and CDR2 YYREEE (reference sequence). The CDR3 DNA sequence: TGTGCCAGCAGCTTGGCAAGGGGGCGAGGCAATGAGCAGTTCTTC. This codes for CASSLARGRGNEQFF.

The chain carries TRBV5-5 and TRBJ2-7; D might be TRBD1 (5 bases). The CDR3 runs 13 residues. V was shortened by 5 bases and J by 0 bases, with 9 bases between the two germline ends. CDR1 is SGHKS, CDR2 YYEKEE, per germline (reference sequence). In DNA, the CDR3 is TGTGCCAGCAGAGCGACAGACTCCTACGAGCAGTACTTC. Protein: CASRATDSYEQYF.

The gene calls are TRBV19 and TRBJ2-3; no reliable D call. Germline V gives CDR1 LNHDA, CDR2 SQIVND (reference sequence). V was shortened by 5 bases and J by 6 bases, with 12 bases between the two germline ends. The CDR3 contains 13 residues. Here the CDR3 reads CASSAKPDDTQYF. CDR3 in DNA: TGTGCCAGTAGTGCAAAGCCCGATGATACGCAGTATTTT.

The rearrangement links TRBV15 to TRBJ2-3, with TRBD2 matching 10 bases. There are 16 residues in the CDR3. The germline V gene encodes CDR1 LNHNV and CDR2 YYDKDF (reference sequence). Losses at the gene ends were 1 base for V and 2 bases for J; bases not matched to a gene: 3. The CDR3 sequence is CATSRGTSGYTDTQYF. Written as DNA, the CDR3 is TGTGCCACCAGCAGAGGGACTAGCGGATACACAGATACGCAGTATTTT.

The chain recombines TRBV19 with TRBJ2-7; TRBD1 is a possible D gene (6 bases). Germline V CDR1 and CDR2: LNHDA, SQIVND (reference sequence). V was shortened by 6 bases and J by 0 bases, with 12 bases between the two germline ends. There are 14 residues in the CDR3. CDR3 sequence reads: CASSTGPSSYEQYF. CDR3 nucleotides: TGTGCCAGTAGCACAGGGCCCAGCTCCTACGAGCAGTACTTC.

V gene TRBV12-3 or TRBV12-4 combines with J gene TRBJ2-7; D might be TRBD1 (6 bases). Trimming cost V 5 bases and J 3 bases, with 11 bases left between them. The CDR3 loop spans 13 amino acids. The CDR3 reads CASSLDRNYEQYF. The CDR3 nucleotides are TGTGCCAGCAGTCTCGACAGGAACTACGAGCAGTACTTC.

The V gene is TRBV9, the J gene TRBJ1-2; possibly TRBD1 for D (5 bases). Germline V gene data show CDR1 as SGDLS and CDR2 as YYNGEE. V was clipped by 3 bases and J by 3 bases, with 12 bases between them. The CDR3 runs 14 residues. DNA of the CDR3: TGTGCCAGCAGCGGGGGGGTCCTCTACTATGGCTACACCTTC. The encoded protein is CASSGGVLYYGYTF.

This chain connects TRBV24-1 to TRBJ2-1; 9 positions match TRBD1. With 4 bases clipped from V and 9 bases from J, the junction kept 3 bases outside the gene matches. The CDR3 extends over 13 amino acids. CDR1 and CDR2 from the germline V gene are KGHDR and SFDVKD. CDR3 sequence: CATSDRTGVEQFF. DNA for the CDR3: TGTGCCACCAGTGACCGGACAGGGGTTGAGCAGTTCTTC.

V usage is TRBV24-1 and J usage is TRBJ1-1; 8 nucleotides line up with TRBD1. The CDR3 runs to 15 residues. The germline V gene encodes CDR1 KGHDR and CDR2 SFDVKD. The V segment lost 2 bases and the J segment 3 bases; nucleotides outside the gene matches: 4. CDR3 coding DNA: TGTGCCACCAGTGATTCCGGGACAGGCGACACTGAAGCTTTCTTT. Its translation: CATSDSGTGDTEAFF.

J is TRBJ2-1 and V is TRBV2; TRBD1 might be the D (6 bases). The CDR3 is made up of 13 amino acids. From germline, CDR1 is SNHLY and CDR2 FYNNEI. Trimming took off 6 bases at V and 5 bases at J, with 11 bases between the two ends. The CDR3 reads CASSIRQDNEQFF. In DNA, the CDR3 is TGTGCCAGCAGCATTAGACAGGACAATGAGCAGTTCTTC.

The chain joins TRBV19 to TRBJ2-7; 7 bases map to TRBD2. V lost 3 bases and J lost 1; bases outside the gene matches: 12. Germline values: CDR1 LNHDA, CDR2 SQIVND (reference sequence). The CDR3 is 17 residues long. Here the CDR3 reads CASSIRELAGASYEQYF. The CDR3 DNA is TGTGCCAGTAGTATTCGGGAATTGGCGGGAGCGTCCTACGAGCAGTACTTC.

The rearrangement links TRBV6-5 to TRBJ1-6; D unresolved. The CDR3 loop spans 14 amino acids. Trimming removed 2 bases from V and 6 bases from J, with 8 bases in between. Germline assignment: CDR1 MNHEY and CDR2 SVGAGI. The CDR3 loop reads CASSYTVGNSPLHF. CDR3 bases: TGTGCCAGCAGTTACACAGTGGGTAATTCACCCCTCCACTTT.

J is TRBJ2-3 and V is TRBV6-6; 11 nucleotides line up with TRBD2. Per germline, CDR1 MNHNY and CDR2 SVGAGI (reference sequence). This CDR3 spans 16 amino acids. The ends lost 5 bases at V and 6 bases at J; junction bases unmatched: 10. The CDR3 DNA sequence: TGTGCCAGCAGTCGAAGACTAGCGGGGAGGCGGGATACGCAGTATTTT. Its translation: CASSRRLAGRRDTQYF.

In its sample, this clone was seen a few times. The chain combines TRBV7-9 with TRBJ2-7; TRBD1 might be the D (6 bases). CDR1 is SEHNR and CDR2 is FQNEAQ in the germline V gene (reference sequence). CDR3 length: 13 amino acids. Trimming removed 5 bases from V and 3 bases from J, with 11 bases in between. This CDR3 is CASSPGQFYEQYF. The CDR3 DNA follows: TGTGCCAGCAGCCCCGGACAGTTCTACGAGCAGTACTTC.

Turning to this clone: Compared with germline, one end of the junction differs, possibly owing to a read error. The CDR3 region has the DNA TGTGCCAGCAGTTTAGGGACAGGCTCCCTCGTAGACTTC. Amino acids: CASSLGTGSLVDF. This chain joins TRBV12-3 or TRBV12-4 and TRBJ2-7; 7 bases are shared with TRBD1. This CDR3 contains 13 residues.

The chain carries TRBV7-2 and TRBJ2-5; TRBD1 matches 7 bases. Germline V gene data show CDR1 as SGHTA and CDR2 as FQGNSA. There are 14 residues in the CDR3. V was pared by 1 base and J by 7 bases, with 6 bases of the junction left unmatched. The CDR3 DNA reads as TGTGCCAGCAGCTTAGGCAGGGGGACCCTGACCCAGTACTTC. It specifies CASSLGRGTLTQYF.

This CDR3 is CASSPTRESGRAGELFF. For the CDR3, the DNA is TGTGCCAGCAGCCCTACTCGAGAGAGCGGGAGGGCCGGGGAGCTGTTTTTT. The chain recombines TRBV7-3 with TRBJ2-2; 10 bases are a match to TRBD2. Germline CDR1 reads SGHTA; CDR2 reads FQGTGA. This CDR3 comprises 17 residues. The ends lost 5 bases at V and 6 bases at J; junction bases unmatched: 12.

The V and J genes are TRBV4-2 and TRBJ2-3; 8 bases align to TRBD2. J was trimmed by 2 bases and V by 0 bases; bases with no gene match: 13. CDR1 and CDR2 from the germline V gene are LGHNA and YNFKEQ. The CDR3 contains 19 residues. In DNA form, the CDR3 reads TGTGCCAGCAGCCAAGATACGGTAGTCGGGAGGGCGCCCACAGATACGCAGTATTTT. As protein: CASSQDTVVGRAPTDTQYF.

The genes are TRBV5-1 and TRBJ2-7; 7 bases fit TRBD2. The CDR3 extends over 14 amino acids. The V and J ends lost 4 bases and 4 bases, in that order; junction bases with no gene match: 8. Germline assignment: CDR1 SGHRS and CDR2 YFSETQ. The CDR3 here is CASSHGEGPYEQYF. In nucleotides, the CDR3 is TGCGCCAGCAGCCATGGGGAGGGCCCTTACGAGCAGTACTTC.

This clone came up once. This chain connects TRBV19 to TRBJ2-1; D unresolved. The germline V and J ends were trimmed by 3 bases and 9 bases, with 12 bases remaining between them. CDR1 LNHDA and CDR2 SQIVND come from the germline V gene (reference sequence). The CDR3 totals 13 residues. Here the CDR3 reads CASSMAARGEQFF. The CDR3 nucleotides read TGTGCCAGTAGTATGGCGGCAAGAGGTGAGCAGTTCTTC.

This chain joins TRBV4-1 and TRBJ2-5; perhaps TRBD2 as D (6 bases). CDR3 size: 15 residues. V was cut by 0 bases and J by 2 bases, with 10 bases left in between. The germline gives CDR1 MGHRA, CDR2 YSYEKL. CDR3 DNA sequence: TGCGCCAGCAGCCAAGACGGGAGCAGACAAGAGACCCAGTACTTC. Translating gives CASSQDGSRQETQYF.

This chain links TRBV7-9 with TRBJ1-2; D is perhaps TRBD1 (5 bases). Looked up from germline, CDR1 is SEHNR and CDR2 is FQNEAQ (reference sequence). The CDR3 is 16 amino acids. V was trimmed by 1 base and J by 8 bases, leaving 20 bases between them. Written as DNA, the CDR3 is TGTGCCAGCAGCTTAGTAGGGGCGGTCCCAGCGGGAGGCTACACCTTC. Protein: CASSLVGAVPAGGYTF.

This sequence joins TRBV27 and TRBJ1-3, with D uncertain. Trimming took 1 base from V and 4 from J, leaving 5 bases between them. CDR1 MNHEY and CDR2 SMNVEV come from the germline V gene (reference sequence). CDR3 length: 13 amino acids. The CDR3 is CASSLWLGNTIYF. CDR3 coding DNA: TGTGCCAGCAGTTTATGGCTCGGAAACACCATATATTTT.

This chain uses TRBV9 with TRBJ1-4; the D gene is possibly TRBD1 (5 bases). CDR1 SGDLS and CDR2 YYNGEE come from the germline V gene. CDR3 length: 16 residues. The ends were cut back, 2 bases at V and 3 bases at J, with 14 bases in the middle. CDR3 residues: CASSVGTEYPNEKLFF. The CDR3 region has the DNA TGTGCCAGCAGCGTCGGGACTGAGTATCCTAATGAAAAACTGTTTTTT.

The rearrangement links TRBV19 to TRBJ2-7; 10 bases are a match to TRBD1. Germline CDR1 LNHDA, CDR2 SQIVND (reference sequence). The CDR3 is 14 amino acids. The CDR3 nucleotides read TGTGCTCTTAACGGACAGGGGGATCCGGGTGAGCAGTACTTC. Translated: CALNGQGDPGEQYF.

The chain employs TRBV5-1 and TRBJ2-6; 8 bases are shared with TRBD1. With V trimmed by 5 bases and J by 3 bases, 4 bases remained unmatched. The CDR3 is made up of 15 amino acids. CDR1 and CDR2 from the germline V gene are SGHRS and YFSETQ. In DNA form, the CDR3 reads TGCGCCAGCAGGACAGGGGTGATTGGGGCCAACGTCCTGACTTTC. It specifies CASRTGVIGANVLTF. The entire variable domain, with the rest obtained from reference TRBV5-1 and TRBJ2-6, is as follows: KAGVTQTPRYLIKTRGQQVTLSCSPISGHRSVSWYQQTPGQGLQFLFEYFSETQRNKGNFPGRFSGRQFSNSRSEMNVSTLELGDSALYLCASRTGVIGANVLTFGAGSRLTVL.